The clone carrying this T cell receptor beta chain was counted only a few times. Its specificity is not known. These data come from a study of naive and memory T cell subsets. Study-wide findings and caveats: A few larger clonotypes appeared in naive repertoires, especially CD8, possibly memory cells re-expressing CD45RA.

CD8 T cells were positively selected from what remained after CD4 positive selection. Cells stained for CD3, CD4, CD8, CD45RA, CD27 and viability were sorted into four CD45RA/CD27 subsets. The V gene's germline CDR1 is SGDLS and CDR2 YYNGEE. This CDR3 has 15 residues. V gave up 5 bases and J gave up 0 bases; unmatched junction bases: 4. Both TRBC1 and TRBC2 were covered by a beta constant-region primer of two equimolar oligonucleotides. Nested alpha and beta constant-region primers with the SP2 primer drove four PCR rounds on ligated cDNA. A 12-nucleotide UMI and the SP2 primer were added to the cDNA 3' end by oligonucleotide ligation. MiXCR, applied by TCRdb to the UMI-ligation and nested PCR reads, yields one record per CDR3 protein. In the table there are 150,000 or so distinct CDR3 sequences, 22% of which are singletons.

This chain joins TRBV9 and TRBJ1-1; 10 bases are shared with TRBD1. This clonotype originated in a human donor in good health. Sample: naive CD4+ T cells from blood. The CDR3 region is CASRGTGAVNTEAFF. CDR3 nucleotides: TGTGCCAGCAGAGGGACAGGGGCCGTGAACACTGAAGCTTTCTTT.